This record covers a single T cell receptor (beta chain). Antigen specificity is unknown. Each CDR3 protein is one row after TCRdb ran MiXCR on the 5' RACE reads. The sample has hundreds of thousands of distinct CDR3 sequences, around 21% seen once. Germline CDR1 reads LGHNA; CDR2 reads YNFKEQ. Trimming shortened V by 0 bases and J by 6 bases, and 11 bases separated the two germline ends. The CDR3 sequence is 14 residues long. The sample belongs to a study of T-cell memory formation after mild COVID-19. Whole-study context: TCR clusters showed largely donor specificity. The study's findings and limits: The CD4+ clones that contracted clustered mainly within CM and EM, and the CD8+ clones concentrated in EMRA. Clones that shrank (day 15 to 85) were balanced CD4/CD8, whereas later expanders leaned CD4+.

The receptor was derived from an adult woman who had mild COVID-19 (a few samples of this study predate the infection). Cell type and time point are not known. The material sequenced was PBMCs or a T cell subset sorted from them (not recorded which). J is TRBJ1-2 and V is TRBV4-2; a weak D match, TRBD1 (6 bases). The CDR3 nucleotides read TGTGCCAGCAGCCAAGATCGAGAGGGGGATGGCTACACCTTC. Its protein is CASSQDREGDGYTF.